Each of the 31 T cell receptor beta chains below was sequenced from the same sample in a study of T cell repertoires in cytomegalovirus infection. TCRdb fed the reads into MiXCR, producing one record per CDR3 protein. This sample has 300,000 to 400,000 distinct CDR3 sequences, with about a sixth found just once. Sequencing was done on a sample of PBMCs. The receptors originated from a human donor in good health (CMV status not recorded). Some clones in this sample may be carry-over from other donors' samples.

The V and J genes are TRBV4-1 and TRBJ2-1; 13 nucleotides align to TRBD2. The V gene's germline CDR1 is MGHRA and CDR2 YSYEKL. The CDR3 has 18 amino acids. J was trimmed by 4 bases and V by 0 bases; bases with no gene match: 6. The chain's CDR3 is CASSQERLAGGVYNEQFF. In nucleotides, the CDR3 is TGCGCCAGCAGCCAAGAGAGACTAGCGGGAGGAGTTTACAATGAGCAGTTCTTC.

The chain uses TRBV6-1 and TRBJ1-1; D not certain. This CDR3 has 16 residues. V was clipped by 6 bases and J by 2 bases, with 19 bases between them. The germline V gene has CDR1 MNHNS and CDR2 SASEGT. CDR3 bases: TGTGCCAGCAGATTAATGGTCGGGAACTCCAACACTGAAGCTTTCTTT. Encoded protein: CASRLMVGNSNTEAFF.

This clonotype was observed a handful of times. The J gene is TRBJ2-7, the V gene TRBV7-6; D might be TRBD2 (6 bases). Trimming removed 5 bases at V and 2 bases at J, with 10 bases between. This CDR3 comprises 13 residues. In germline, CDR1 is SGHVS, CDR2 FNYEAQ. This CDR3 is CASSRDLTYEQYF. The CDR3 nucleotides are TGTGCCAGCAGCCGGGACTTAACCTACGAGCAGTACTTC.

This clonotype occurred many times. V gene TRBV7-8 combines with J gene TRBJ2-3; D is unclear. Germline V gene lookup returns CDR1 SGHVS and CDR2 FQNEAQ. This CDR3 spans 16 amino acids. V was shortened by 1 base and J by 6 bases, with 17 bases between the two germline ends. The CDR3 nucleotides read TGTGCCAGCAGCTTAGGCATGGAGCGAGATTGGGATACGCAGTATTTT. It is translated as CASSLGMERDWDTQYF.

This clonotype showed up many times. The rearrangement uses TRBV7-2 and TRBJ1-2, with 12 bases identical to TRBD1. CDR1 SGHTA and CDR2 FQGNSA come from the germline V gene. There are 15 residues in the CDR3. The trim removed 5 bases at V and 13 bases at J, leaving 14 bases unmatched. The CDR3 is CASSTLNRDRGHCTF. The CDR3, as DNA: TGTGCCAGCAGCACGCTAAACCGGGACAGGGGGCATTGCACCTTC.

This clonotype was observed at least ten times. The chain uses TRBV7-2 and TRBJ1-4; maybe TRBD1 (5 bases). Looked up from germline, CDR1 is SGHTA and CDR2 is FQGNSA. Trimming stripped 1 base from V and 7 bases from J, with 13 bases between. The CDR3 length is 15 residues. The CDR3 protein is CASSLVRQGIEKLFF. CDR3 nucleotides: TGTGCCAGCAGCTTAGTAAGGCAGGGAATTGAAAAACTGTTTTTT.

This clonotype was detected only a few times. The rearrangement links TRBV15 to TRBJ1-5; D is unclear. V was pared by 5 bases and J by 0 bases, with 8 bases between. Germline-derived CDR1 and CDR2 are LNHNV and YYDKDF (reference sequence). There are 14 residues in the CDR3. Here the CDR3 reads CATSWAISNQPQHF. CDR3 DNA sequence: TGTGCCACCAGCTGGGCTATTAGCAATCAGCCCCAGCATTTT.

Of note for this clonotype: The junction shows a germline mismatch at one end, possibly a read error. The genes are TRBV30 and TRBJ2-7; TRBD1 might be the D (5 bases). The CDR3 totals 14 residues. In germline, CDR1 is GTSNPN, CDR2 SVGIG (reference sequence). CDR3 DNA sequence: TGTGTCTGGAGCCATCTTGGACGAGGCGACAGGCAGTACTTC. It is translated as CVWSHLGRGDRQYF. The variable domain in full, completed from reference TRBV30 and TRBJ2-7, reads SQTIHQWPATLVQPVGSPLSLECTVEGTSNPNLYWYRQAAGRGLQLLFYSVGIGQISSEVPQNLSASRPQDRQFILSSKKLLLSDSGFYLCVWSHLGRGDRQYFGPGTRLTVT.

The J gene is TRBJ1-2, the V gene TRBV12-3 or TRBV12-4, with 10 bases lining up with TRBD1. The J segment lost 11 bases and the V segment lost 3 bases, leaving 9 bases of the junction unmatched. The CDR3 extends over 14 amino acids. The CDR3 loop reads CASSLGGQGFEYTF. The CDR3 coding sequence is TGTGCCAGCAGTTTGGGGGGACAGGGGTTTGAGTACACCTTC.

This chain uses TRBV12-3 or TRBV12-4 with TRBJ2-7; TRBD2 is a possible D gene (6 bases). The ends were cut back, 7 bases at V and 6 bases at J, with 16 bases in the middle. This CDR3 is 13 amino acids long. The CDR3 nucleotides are TGTGCCAGCATGATCGGAGGGGTGGGCGAGCAGTACTTC. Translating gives CASMIGGVGEQYF.

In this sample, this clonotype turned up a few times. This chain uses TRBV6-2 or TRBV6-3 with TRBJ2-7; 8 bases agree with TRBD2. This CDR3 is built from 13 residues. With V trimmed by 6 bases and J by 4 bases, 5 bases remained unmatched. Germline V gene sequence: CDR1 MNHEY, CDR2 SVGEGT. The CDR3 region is CASSSGTRYEQYF. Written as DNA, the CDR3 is TGTGCCAGCAGCTCCGGGACTAGATACGAGCAGTACTTC.

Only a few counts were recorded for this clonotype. The CDR3 loop is CASSSTGLKDTEAFF. The DNA for the CDR3 is TGTGCCAGCAGTTCGACAGGGCTGAAGGACACTGAAGCTTTCTTT. The V call is TRBV6-5, the J call TRBJ1-1; 7 bases match TRBD1. Germline CDR1 reads MNHEY; CDR2 reads SVGAGI. Trimming at V came to 4 bases and at J to 3 bases, leaving 8 bases not matched to a gene. The CDR3 is 15 amino acids.

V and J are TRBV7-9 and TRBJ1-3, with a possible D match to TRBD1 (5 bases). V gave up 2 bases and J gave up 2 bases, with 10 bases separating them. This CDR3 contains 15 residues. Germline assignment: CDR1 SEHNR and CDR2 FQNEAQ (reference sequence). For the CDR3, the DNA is TGTGCCAGCAGCTTATTGCCGGGGGCTGGAAACACCATATATTTT. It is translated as CASSLLPGAGNTIYF.

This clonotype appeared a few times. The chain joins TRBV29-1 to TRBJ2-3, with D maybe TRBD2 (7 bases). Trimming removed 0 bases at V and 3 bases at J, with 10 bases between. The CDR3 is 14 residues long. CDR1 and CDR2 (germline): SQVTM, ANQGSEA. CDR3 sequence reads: CSVEEGGGTDTQYF. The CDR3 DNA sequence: TGCAGCGTTGAAGAAGGGGGGGGAACAGATACGCAGTATTTT.

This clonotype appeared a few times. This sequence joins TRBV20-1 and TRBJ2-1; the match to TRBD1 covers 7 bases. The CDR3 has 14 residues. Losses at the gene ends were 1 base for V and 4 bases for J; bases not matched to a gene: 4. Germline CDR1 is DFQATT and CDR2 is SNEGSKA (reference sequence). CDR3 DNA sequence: TGCAGTGCTAGAGTAAACAGGGGTTACAATGAGCAGTTCTTC. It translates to CSARVNRGYNEQFF.

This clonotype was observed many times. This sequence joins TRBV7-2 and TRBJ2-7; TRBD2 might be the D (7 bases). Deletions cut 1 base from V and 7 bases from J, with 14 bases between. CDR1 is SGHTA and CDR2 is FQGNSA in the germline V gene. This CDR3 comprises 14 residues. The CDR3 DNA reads TGTGCCAGCAGCTTAGAGGGGGGGGGAGAAGAGCAGTACTTC. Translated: CASSLEGGGEEQYF.

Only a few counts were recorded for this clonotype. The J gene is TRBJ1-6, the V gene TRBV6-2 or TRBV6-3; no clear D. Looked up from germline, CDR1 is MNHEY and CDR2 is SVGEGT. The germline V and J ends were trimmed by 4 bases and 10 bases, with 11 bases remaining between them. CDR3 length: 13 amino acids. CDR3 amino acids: CASSFRSGSPLHF. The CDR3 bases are TGTGCCAGCAGTTTCCGATCCGGATCACCCCTCCACTTT.

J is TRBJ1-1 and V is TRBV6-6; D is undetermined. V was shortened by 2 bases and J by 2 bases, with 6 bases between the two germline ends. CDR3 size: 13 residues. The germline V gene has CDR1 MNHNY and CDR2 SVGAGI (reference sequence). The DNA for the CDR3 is TGTGCCAGCAGTTACACGGAAAACACTGAAGCTTTCTTT. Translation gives CASSYTENTEAFF.

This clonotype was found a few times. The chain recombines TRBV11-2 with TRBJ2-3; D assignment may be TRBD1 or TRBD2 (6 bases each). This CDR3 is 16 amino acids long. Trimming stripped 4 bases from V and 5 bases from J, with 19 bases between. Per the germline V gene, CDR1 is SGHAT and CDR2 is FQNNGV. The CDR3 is CASSSGALVIGDTQYF. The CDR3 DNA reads TGTGCCAGCAGCTCGGGGGCACTAGTCATTGGAGATACGCAGTATTTT.

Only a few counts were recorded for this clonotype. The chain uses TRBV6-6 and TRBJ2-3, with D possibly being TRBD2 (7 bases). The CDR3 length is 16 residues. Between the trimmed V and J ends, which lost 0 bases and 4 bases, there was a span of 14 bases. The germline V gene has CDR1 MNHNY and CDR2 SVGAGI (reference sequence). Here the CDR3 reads CASSYSYRAGADTQYF. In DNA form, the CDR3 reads TGTGCCAGCAGTTACTCGTACAGGGCGGGAGCAGATACGCAGTATTTT.

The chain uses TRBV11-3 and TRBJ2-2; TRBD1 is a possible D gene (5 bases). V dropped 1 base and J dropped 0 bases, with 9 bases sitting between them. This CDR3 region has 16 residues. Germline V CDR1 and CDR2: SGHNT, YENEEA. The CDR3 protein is CASSLGRTSNTGELFF. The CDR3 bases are TGTGCCAGCAGCTTAGGTCGGACATCGAACACCGGGGAGCTGTTTTTT. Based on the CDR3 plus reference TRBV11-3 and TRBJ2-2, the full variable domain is EAGVVQSPRYKIIEKKQPVAFWCNPISGHNTLYWYLQNLGQGPELLIRYENEEAVDDSQLPKDRFSAERLKGVDSTLKIQPAELGDSAVYLCASSLGRTSNTGELFFGEGSRLTVL.

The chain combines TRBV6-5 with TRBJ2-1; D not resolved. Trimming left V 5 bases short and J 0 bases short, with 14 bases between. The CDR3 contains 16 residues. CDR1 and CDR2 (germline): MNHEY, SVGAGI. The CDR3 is CASSPLARPSYNEQFF. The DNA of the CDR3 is TGTGCCAGCAGTCCCCTGGCCAGGCCCTCCTACAATGAGCAGTTCTTC.

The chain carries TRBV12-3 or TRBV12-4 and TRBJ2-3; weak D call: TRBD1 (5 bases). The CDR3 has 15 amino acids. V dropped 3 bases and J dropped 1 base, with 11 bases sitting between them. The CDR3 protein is CASSFSGAGTDTQYF. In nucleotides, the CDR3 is TGTGCCAGCAGTTTCAGTGGGGCGGGCACAGATACGCAGTATTTT.

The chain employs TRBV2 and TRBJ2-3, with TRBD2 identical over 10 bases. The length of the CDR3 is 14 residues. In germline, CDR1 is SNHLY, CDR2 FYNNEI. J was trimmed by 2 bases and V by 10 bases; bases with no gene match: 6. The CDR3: CATRGLADTDTQYF. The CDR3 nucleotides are TGTGCCACTCGAGGACTAGCGGACACAGATACGCAGTATTTT.

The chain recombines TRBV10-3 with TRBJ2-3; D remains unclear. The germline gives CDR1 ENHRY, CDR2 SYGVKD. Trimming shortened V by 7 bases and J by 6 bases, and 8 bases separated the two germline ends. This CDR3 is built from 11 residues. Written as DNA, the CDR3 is TGTGCCATCACAGTCGGGGATACGCAGTATTTT. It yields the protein CAITVGDTQYF.

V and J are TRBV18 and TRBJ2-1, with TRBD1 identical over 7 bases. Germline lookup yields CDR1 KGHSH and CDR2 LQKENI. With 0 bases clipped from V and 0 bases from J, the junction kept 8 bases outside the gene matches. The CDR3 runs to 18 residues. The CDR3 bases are TGTGCCAGCTCACCACCCGGGACAGATGTCTACTCCTACAATGAGCAGTTCTTC. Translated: CASSPPGTDVYSYNEQFF.

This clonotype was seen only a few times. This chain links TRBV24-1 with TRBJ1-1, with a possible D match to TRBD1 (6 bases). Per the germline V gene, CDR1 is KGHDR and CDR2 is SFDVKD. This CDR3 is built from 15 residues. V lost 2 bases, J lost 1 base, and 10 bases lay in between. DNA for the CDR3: TGTGCCACCAGTGATTCCGGGGGCCGGAACACTGAAGCTTTCTTT. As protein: CATSDSGGRNTEAFF.

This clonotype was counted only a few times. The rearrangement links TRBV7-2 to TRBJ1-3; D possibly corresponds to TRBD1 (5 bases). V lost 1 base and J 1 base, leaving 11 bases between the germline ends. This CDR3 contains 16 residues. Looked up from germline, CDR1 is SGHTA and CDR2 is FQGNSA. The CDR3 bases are TGTGCCAGCAGCTTAGACCCCCCAGGGTCTGGAAACACCATATATTTT. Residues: CASSLDPPGSGNTIYF.

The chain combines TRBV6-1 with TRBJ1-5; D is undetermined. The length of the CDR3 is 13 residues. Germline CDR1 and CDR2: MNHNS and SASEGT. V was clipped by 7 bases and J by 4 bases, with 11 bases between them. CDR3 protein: CASTATLNQPQHF. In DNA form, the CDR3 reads TGTGCCAGCACCGCGACACTAAATCAGCCCCAGCATTTT.

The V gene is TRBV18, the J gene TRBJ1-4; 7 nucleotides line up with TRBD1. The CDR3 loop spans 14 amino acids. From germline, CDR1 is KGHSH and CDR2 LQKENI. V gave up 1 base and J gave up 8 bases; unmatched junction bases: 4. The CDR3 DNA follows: TGTGCCAGCTCACCACAGGGGGCTCGGGAAAAACTGTTTTTT. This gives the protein CASSPQGAREKLFF.

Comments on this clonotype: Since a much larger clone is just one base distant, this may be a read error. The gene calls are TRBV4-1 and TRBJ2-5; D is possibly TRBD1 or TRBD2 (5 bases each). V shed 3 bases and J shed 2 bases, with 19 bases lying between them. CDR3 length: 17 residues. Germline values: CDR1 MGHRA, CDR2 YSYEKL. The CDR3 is CASSQYPGRAEQETQYF. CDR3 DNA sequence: TGCGCCAGCAGCCAGTACCCGGGACGAGCGGAACAAGAGACCCAGTACTTC.